This T cell receptor beta chain was identified in a study of siplizumab effects on memory and regulatory T cells. Study observations and caveats: It was not possible to assign a naive or memory phenotype to roughly 80-95% of proliferating CD4+ or CD8+ clones. Alloreactive sequences traceable to unstimulated CD4+ memory cells were significantly reduced by siplizumab.

Concerning this clone itself: Its matching antigen is unknown.

Each sample contributed about 10^5 TCR templates to the assay. Sequencing was performed with immunoSEQ multiplex PCR; in TCRdb, only in-frame clones are kept and a portion is missing. This sample has under 130,000 clones, with around 93% found just once. The TCR was taken from a human donor in good health. Sample: CD4+ T cells sorted from blood.

CDR3 sequence: CASTNGGWNYGYTF. The DNA for the CDR3 is TGTGCCAGCACCAACGGGGGGTGGAACTATGGCTACACCTTC. The gene calls are TRBV6-6 and TRBJ1-2, with D tentatively TRBD1 (5 bases). The V and J ends lost 7 bases and 2 bases respectively, with 14 bases between them. Germline CDR1 is MNHNY and CDR2 is SVGAGI (reference sequence). This CDR3 spans 14 amino acids.